This T cell receptor (beta chain) was retrieved from a study of blood T cell repertoires in COVID-19. Turning to the study itself: The United States, Italy and Spain were the sources of the acute and convalescent COVID-19 samples.

Worth noting for this clone: This CDR3 is also generated by other DNA sequences in the sample.

J lost 3 bases, V lost 4 bases, and 1 base had no gene match. The CDR3 contains 13 residues. Germline CDR1 reads SGHRS; CDR2 reads YFSETQ. Assay used: immunoSEQ multiplex PCR; TCRdb lists only in-frame clones, some missing. Seen here are about 200,000 clones, more than 75% observed once, and the top ten hold approximately 4%. V is TRBV5-1 and J is TRBJ2-7; the match to TRBD1 covers 10 bases. The TCR comes from a human donor in a cohort sampled during active COVID-19. Material: peripheral blood. The CDR3 loop is CASSRDRGYEQYF. CDR3 nucleotides: TGCGCCAGCAGCCGGGACAGGGGCTACGAGCAGTACTTC.